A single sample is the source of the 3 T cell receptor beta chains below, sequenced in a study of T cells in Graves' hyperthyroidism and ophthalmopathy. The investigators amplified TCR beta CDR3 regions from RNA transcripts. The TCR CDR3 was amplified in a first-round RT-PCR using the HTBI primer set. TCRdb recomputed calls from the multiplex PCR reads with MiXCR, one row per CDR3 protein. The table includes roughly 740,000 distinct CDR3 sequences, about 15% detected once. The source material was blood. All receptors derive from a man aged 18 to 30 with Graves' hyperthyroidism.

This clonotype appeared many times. The CDR3 region has the DNA TGTGCCAGTAAAGCGACCTCCTTGGTCTACGAGCAGTACTTC. This encodes CASKATSLVYEQYF. The rearrangement uses TRBV28 and TRBJ2-7; D gene ambiguous. The CDR3 consists of 14 residues. V lost 9 bases and J 3 bases, leaving 18 bases between the germline ends. Germline V CDR1 and CDR2: MDHEN, SYDVKM.

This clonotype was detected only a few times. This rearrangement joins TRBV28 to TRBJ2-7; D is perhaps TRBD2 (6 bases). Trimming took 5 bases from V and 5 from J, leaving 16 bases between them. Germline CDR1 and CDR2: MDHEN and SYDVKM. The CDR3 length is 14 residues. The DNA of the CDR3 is TGTGCCAGCAGTCCCTCCGCGGGGCTCGACGAGCAGTACTTC. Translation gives CASSPSAGLDEQYF.

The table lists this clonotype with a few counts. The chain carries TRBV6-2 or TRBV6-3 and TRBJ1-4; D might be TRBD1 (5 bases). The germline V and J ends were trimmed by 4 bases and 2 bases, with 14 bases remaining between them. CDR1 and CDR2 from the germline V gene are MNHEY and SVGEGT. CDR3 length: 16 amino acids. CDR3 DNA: TGTGCCAGCAGTTCCCTGGATCGGGGGACTAATGAAAAACTGTTTTTT. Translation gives CASSSLDRGTNEKLFF.